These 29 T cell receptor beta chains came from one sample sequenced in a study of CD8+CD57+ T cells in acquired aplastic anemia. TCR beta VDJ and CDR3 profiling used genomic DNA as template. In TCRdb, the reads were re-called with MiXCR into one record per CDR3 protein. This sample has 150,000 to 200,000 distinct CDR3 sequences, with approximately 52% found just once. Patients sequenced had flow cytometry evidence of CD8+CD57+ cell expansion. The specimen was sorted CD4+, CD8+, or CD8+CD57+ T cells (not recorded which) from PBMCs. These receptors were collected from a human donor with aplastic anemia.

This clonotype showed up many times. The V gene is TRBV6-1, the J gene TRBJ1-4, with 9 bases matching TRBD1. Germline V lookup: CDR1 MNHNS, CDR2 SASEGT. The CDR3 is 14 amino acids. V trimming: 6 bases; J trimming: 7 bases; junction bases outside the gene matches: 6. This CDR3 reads CASRGQGGSEKLFF. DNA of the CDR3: TGTGCCAGCAGGGGACAGGGAGGGAGTGAAAAACTGTTTTTT.

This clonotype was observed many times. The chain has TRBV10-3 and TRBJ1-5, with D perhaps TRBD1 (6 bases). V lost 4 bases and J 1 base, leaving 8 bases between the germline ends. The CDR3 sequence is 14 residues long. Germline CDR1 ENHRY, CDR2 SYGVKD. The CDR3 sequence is CAISVGASNQPQHF. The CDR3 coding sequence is TGTGCCATCAGTGTGGGGGCAAGCAATCAGCCCCAGCATTTT.

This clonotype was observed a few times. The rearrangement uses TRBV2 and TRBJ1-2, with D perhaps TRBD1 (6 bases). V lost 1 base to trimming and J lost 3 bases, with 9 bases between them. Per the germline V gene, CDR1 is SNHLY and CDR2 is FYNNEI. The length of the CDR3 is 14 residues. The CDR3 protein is CASSEGQGYYGYTF. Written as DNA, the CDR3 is TGTGCCAGCAGTGAAGGTCAGGGGTACTATGGCTACACCTTC.

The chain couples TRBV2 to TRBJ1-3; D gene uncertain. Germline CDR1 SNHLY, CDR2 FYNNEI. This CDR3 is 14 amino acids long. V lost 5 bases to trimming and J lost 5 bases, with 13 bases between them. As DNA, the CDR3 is TGTGCCAGCAGTACCAGCCGACGGCGAAACACCATATATTTT. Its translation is CASSTSRRRNTIYF.

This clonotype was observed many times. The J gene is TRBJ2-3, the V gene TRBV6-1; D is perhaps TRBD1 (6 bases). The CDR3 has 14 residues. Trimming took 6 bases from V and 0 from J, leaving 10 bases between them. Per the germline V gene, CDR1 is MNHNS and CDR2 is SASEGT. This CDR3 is CASRTGLSTDTQYF. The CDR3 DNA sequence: TGTGCCAGCAGGACAGGCTTAAGCACAGATACGCAGTATTTT.

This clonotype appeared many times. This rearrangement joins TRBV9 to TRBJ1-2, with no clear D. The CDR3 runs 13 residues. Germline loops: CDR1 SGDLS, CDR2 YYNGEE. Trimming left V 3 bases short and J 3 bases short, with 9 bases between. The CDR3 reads CASSGRTDYGYTF. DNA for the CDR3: TGTGCCAGCAGCGGTCGGACGGACTATGGCTACACCTTC.

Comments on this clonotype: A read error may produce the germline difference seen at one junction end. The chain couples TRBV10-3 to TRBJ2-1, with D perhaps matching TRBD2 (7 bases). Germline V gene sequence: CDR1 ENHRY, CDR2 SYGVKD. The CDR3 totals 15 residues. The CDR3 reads CAISEGGGSYNKQFF. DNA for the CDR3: TGTGCCATCAGTGAGGGGGGGGGCTCCTACAATAAGCAGTTCTTC.

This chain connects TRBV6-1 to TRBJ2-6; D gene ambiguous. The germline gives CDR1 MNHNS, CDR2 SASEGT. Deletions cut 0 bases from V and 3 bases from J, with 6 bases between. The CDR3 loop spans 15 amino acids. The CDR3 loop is CASSEAGDGANVLTF. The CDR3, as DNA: TGTGCCAGCAGTGAAGCTGGGGATGGGGCCAACGTCCTGACTTTC.

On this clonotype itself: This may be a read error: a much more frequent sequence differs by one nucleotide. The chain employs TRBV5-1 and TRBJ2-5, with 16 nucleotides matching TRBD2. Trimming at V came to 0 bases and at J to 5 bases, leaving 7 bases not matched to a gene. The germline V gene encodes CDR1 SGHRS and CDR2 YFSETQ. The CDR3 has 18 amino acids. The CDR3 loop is CASSLGTGLAGGVETQYF. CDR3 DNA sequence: TGCGCCAGCAGCTTGGGGACGGGACTAGCGGGAGGGGTGGAGACCCAGTACTTC.

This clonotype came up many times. The CDR3, as DNA: TGTGCCAGCAGTTCTCCAAAGACCGGGGAGACCCAGTACTTC. It codes for CASSSPKTGETQYF. The chain couples TRBV6-5 to TRBJ2-5; D is unclear. The CDR3 extends over 14 amino acids. Germline V gene lookup returns CDR1 MNHEY and CDR2 SVGAGI. Trimming cost V 4 bases and J 5 bases, with 14 bases left between them.

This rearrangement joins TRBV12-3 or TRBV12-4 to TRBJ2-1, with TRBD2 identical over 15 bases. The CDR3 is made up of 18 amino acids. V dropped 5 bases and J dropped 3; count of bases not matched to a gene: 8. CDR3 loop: CASSPRTSGRASYNEQFF. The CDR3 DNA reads TGTGCCAGCAGTCCGAGGACTAGCGGGAGGGCGAGCTACAATGAGCAGTTCTTC.

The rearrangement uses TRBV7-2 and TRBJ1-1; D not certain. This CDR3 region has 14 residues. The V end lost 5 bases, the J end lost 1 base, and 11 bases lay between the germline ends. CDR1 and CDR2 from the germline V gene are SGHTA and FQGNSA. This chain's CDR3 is CASSPETPNTEAFF. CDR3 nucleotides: TGTGCCAGCAGCCCTGAAACACCGAACACTGAAGCTTTCTTT.

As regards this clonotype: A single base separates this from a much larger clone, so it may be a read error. CDR3 sequence reads: CASGRPPSTEAFF. DNA for the CDR3: TGTGCCAGCGGACGGCCCCCGAGCACTGAAGCTTTCTTT. This chain links TRBV6-2 or TRBV6-3 with TRBJ1-1, with unresolved D. The CDR3 consists of 13 residues. V shed 8 bases and J shed 4 bases, with 14 bases lying between them. Germline V CDR1 and CDR2: MNHEY, SVGEGT.

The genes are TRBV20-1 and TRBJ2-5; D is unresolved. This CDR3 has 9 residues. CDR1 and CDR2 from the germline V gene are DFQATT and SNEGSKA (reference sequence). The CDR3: CSVAETQYF. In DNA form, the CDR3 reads TGCAGCGTCGCGGAGACCCAGTACTTC.

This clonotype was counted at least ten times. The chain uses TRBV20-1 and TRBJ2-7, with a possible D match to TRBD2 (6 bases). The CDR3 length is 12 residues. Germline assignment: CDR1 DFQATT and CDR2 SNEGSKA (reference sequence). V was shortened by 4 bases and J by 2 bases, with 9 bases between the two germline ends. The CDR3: CSAKEGPYEQYF. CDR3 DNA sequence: TGCAGTGCTAAGGAGGGACCCTACGAGCAGTACTTC.

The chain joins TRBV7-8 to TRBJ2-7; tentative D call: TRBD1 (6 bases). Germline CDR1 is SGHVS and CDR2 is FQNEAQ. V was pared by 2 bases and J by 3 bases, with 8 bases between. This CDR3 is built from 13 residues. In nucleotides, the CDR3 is TGTGCCAGCAGCTTACCAGGGGACTACGAGCAGTACTTC. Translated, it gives CASSLPGDYEQYF. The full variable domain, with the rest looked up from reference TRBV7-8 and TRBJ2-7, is GAGVSQSPRYKVAKRGQDVALRCDPISGHVSLFWYQQALGQGPEFLTYFQNEAQLDKSGLPSDRFFAERPEGSVSTLKIQRTQQEDSAVYLCASSLPGDYEQYFGPGTRLTVT.

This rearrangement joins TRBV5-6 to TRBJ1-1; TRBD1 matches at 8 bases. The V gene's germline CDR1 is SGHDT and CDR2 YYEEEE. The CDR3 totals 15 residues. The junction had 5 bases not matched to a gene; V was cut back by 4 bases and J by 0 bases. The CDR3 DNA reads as TGTGCCAGCAGCGCCATGGACAGGGTGAACACTGAAGCTTTCTTT. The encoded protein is CASSAMDRVNTEAFF.

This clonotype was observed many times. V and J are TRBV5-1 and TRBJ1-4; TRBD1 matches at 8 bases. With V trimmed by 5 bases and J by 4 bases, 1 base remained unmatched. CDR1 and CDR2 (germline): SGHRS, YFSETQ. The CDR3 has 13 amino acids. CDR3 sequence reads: CASSGQGNEKLFF. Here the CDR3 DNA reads TGCGCCAGCAGTGGACAGGGTAATGAAAAACTGTTTTTT. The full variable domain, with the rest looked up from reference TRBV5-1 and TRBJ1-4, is KAGVTQTPRYLIKTRGQQVTLSCSPISGHRSVSWYQQTPGQGLQFLFEYFSETQRNKGNFPGRFSGRQFSNSRSEMNVSTLELGDSALYLCASSGQGNEKLFFGSGTQLSVL.

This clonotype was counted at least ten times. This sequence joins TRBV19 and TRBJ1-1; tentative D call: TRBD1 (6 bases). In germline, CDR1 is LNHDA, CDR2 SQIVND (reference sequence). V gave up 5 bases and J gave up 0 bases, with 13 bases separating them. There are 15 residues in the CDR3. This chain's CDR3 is CASSPPDRLNTEAFF. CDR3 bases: TGTGCCAGTAGTCCCCCAGACAGGTTGAACACTGAAGCTTTCTTT. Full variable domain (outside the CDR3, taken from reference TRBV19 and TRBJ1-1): DGGITQSPKYLFRKEGQNVTLSCEQNLNHDAMYWYRQDPGQGLRLIYYSQIVNDFQKGDIAEGYSVSREKKESFPLTVTSAQKNPTAFYLCASSPPDRLNTEAFFGQGTRLTVV.

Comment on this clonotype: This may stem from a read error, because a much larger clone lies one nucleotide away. Here the CDR3 DNA reads TGTGCCAGTAGTATTCAGGCGAACACTGGAGCTTTCTTT. It translates to CASSIQANTGAFF. The rearrangement joins TRBV19 to TRBJ1-1; D gene uncertain. The CDR3 is 13 amino acids. The germline V gene has CDR1 LNHDA and CDR2 SQIVND (reference sequence). Variable domain in full (rest from reference TRBV19 and TRBJ1-1): DGGITQSPKYLFRKEGQNVTLSCEQNLNHDAMYWYRQDPGQGLRLIYYSQIVNDFQKGDIAEGYSVSREKKESFPLTVTSAQKNPTAFYLCASSIQANTGAFFGQGTRLTVV.

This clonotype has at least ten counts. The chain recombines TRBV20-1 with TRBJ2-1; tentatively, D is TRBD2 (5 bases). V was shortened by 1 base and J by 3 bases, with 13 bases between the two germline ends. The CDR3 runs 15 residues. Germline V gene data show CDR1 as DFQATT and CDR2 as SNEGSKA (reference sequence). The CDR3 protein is CSARVSSGLYNEQFF. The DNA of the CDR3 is TGCAGTGCTAGAGTTTCGAGCGGACTCTACAATGAGCAGTTCTTC.

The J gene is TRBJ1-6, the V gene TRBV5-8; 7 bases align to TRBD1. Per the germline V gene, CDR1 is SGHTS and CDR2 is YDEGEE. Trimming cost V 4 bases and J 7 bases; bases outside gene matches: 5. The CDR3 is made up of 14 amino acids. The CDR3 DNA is TGTGCCAGCAGCCCGGGGACAGCAAATTCACCCCTCCACTTT. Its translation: CASSPGTANSPLHF.

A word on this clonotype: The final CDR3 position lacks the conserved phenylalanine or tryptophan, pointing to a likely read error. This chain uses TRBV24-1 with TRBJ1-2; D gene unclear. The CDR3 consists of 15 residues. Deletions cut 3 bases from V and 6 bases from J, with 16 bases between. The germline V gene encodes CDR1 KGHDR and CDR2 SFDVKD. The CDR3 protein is CATSDSLGEVNGYTL. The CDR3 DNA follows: TGTGCCACCAGTGATAGCCTCGGGGAAGTAAATGGCTACACCCTC.

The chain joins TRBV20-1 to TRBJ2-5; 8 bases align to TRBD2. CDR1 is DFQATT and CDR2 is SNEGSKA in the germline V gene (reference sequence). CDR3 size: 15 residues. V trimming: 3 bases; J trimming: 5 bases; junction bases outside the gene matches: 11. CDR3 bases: TGCAGTGCTAGTGATCCCCCGGGACTAGGGGAGACCCAGTACTTC. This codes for CSASDPPGLGETQYF.

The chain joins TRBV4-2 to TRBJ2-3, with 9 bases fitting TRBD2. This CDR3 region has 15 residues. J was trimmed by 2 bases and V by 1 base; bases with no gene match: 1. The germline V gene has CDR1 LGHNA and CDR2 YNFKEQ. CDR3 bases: TGTGCCAGCAGCCAAGGGACTAGCGACACAGATACGCAGTATTTT. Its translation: CASSQGTSDTDTQYF.

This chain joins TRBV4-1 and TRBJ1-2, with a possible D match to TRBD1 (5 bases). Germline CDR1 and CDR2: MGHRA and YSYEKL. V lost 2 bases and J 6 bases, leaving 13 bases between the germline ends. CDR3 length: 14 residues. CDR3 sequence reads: CASSQTIRVDGYTF. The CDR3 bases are TGCGCCAGCAGCCAAACGATCAGGGTGGATGGCTACACCTTC.

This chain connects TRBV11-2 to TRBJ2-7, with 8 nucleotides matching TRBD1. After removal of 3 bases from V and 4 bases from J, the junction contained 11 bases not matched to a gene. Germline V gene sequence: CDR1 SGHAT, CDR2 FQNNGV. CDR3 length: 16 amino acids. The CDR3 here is CASSLGRDRRAYEQYF. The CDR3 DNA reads TGTGCCAGCAGCTTGGGTCGGGACAGGCGGGCTTACGAGCAGTACTTC. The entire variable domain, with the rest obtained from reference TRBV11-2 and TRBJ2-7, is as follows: EAGVAQSPRYKIIEKRQSVAFWCNPISGHATLYWYQQILGQGPKLLIQFQNNGVVDDSQLPKDRFSAERLKGVDSTLKIQPAKLEDSAVYLCASSLGRDRRAYEQYFGPGTRLTVT.

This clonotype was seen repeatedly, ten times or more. CDR3 bases: TGTGCCAGCAGTTGGGACAGGGGGTTTGGCTACACCTTC. It encodes CASSWDRGFGYTF. The rearrangement links TRBV6-1 to TRBJ1-2, with 11 bases aligning to TRBD1. Germline lookup yields CDR1 MNHNS and CDR2 SASEGT. This CDR3 comprises 13 residues. With 5 bases clipped from V and 7 bases from J, the junction kept 3 bases outside the gene matches.

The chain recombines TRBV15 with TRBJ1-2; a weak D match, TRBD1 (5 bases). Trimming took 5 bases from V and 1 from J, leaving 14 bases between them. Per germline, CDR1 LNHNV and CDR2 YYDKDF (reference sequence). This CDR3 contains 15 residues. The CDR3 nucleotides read TGTGCCACCAGCGGCGGACACAGCCTTAACTATGGCTACACCTTC. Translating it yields CATSGGHSLNYGYTF.